The source of this TCR beta chain is a study of PD-1 blockade in classical Hodgkin lymphoma. Relative to its sample, this clone is medium-sized. Its cognate antigen is unknown. Points from the study as a whole: The baseline diversity of complete responders showed similarity to that of newly diagnosed patients.

TCRdb's table, derived via immunoSEQ multiplex PCR, lists solely in-frame clones and lacks some. Among 20,000 to 25,000 clones, about 70% were seen once, and the ten largest hold less than 20%. Sample time point: cycle 4 day 1 (C4D1), after 6 weeks of nivolumab. Relapse after autologous stem cell transplantation occurred in every patient, and brentuximab vedotin exposure varied. The patients, who had relapsed/refractory classical Hodgkin lymphoma, achieved best responses of complete response, partial response or progressive disease. CDR1 and CDR2 from the germline V gene are LNHDA and SQIVND (reference sequence). The CDR3 contains 14 residues. The V gene lost 3 bases and the J gene lost 0 bases, with 8 bases spanning the gap.

The chain carries TRBV19 and TRBJ1-2; D is unresolved. The source of this sequence is a human donor with classical Hodgkin lymphoma. Sequencing was performed on peripheral blood mononuclear cells (PBMCs), taken before the fourth cycle of nivolumab. CDR3 amino acids: CASSISSSNYGYTF. The DNA for the CDR3 is TGTGCCAGTAGTATTTCATCATCTAACTATGGCTACACCTTC.